The rows below give T cell receptor beta chains drawn from one sample of a study of early T cells in non-severe SARS-CoV-2 infection. A single record per CDR3 protein comes from TCRdb applying MiXCR to the 5' RACE reads. The sample yields around 100,000 distinct CDR3 sequences, less than 15% seen once. The sample comprised whole blood. Receptor source: an adult who was a healthcare worker with PCR-confirmed SARS-CoV-2 infection or an uninfected control (not recorded which). Each CDR3 is given with its conserved first and last residue. D genes are given only for firm matches. Clone size, where shown, is once, few, many, or a class for clones that have expanded.

j_call: TRBJ2-3
v_call: TRBV9
d_call: NA
clone_size: few
cdr3_nt: TGTGCCAGCAGCGCAAGTAAGGGTACAGATACGCAGTATTTT
cdr3_aa: CASSASKGTDTQYF

j_call: TRBJ2-1
v_call: TRBV5-5
d_call: NA
clone_size: once
cdr3_nt: TGTGCCAGCAGACCCTCAGGGGAGAATGAGCAGTTCTTC
cdr3_aa: CASRPSGENEQFF

j_call: TRBJ2-3
v_call: TRBV2
d_call: TRBD2
clone_size: few
cdr3_nt: TGTGCCAGCAGTGAAGCGTGGTTCGCGGGAGGGCCTGGGACAGATACGCAGTATTTT
cdr3_aa: CASSEAWFAGGPGTDTQYF

j_call: TRBJ2-3
v_call: TRBV30
d_call: NA
clone_size: NA
cdr3_nt: TGTGCCTGGGACAAGCCGGTAACAGATACGCAGTATTTT
cdr3_aa: CAWDKPVTDTQYF

j_call: TRBJ1-5
v_call: TRBV20-1
d_call: NA
clone_size: many
cdr3_nt: TGCAGTGCTAGTGTCCCAGGGTCCAATCAGCCCCAGCATTTT
cdr3_aa: CSASVPGSNQPQHF

j_call: TRBJ2-1
v_call: TRBV12-3/TRBV12-4
d_call: NA
clone_size: many
cdr3_nt: TGTGCCAGCAGCCCTGGCCGGGGCGTGGCGCGTGTCTTC
cdr3_aa: CASSPGRGVARVF

j_call: TRBJ2-1
v_call: TRBV6-6
d_call: TRBD2
clone_size: few
cdr3_nt: TGTGCCAGCAGAGGGACTAGCCGATACAATGAGCAGTTCTTC
cdr3_aa: CASRGTSRYNEQFF

j_call: TRBJ2-7
v_call: TRBV27
d_call: NA
clone_size: once
cdr3_nt: TGTGACAGCAGTCGAGACCAGCGCGAGCAGTACTTC
cdr3_aa: CDSSRDQREQYF

j_call: TRBJ2-5
v_call: TRBV9
d_call: NA
clone_size: few
cdr3_nt: TGTGCCAGCAGCGATGGTCGTCGGGAGACCCAGTACTTC
cdr3_aa: CASSDGRRETQYF

j_call: TRBJ2-7
v_call: TRBV7-2
d_call: NA
clone_size: few
cdr3_nt: TGTGCCAGCAGCCCTCAGCGATCCTCATACGAGCAGTACTTC
cdr3_aa: CASSPQRSSYEQYF

j_call: TRBJ2-2
v_call: TRBV14
d_call: TRBD2
clone_size: many
cdr3_nt: TGTGCCAGCAGCCAAGTAGCGGGATCCCTCGGGGAGCTGTTTTTT
cdr3_aa: CASSQVAGSLGELFF

j_call: TRBJ1-5
v_call: TRBV6-6
d_call: NA
clone_size: few
cdr3_nt: TGTGCCAGCAGTAAGGCGGAGAACAATCAGCCCCAGCATTTT
cdr3_aa: CASSKAENNQPQHF

j_call: TRBJ1-5
v_call: TRBV20-1
d_call: TRBD1
clone_size: NA
cdr3_nt: TGCAGTGCTGAACAGGGGAATCAGCCCCAGCATTTT
cdr3_aa: CSAEQGNQPQHF

j_call: TRBJ2-7
v_call: TRBV7-9
d_call: NA
clone_size: NA
cdr3_nt: TGTGCCAGCAGCTTATACAGAGCCTACGAGCAGTACTTC
cdr3_aa: CASSLYRAYEQYF

j_call: TRBJ2-1
v_call: TRBV30
d_call: TRBD2
clone_size: few
cdr3_nt: TGTGCCTGGAGTCGGGCGGGAGGTCCCTACAATGAGCAGTTCTTC
cdr3_aa: CAWSRAGGPYNEQFF

j_call: TRBJ2-7
v_call: TRBV29-1
d_call: NA
clone_size: many
cdr3_nt: TGCAGCCGTAGGAAGGGCGAGCAGTACTTC
cdr3_aa: CSRRKGEQYF

j_call: TRBJ2-7
v_call: TRBV28
d_call: NA
clone_size: many
cdr3_nt: TGTGCCAGCAGTCTACAATTCCGGGACGAGCAGTACTTC
cdr3_aa: CASSLQFRDEQYF

j_call: TRBJ2-6
v_call: TRBV11-2
d_call: NA
clone_size: NA
cdr3_nt: TGTGCCAGCAGCTACGACTTCTCTGGGGCCAACGTCCTGACTTTC
cdr3_aa: CASSYDFSGANVLTF

j_call: TRBJ1-5
v_call: TRBV19
d_call: NA
clone_size: NA
cdr3_nt: TGTGCCAGTACCGCGACCCGCAATCAGCCCCAGCATTTT
cdr3_aa: CASTATRNQPQHF